Listed here are 13 T cell receptor beta chains from one sample, sequenced in a study of T cells in Graves' hyperthyroidism and ophthalmopathy (dated 2019 in TCRdb). Library preparation used multiplex PCR. Reads for this sample came from an Illumina HiSeq 2000. The TCR beta CDR3 regions were amplified from RNA transcripts. A first-round RT-PCR of the TCR CDR3 used the HTBI primer set with the Qiagen OneStep RT-PCR kit. TCRdb trimmed public reads at Q25 via fastp, called clones via MiXCR and kept in-frame beta chains. Rows with one shared CDR3 protein collapse into an entry with the most common genes and DNA. The sample data list around 720,000 distinct CDR3 sequences, and roughly a third of these were observed just once. The ten largest clonotypes hold around 31% of the sample. The sequenced sample was blood. The origin of the receptors is a middle-aged woman with Graves' hyperthyroidism.

This clonotype was recorded many times. At one end, the junction sequence differs from germline, possibly due to a read error. The chain employs TRBV7-7 and TRBJ2-7; D might be TRBD1 or TRBD2, each matching 6 bases. Germline CDR1 is SSHAT and CDR2 is FNYEAQ (reference sequence). This CDR3 spans 15 amino acids. The CDR3 DNA reads TGTGCTAGCAGCGAATCCCCGGGGGCTTCCTACGAGCAGTACTTC. Translated: CASSESPGASYEQYF.

V and J are TRBV2 and TRBJ1-4; the D is unclear. V shed 4 bases and J shed 11 bases, with 8 bases lying between them. Germline assignment: CDR1 SNHLY and CDR2 FYNNEI. The CDR3 runs 11 residues. In nucleotides, the CDR3 is TGTGCCAGCAGTGGGACCTTGAAACTGTTTTTT. Its translation: CASSGTLKLFF.

This clonotype has ten or more counts. This chain joins TRBV29-1 and TRBJ1-5; a weak D match, TRBD1 (6 bases). This CDR3 is 14 amino acids long. Germline-derived CDR1 and CDR2 are SQVTM and ANQGSEA. The V end was cut by 7 bases, the J end by 7 bases, with 20 bases between. CDR3 protein: CSALLQGFGQPQHF. In nucleotides, the CDR3 is TGCAGCGCTCTCCTTCAGGGGTTCGGGCAGCCCCAGCATTTT.

This clonotype was seen only a few times. At one boundary the junction diverges from the germline segment, which might be a read error. The chain uses TRBV6-1 and TRBJ1-5; D gene unclear. Germline lookup yields CDR1 MNHNS and CDR2 SASEGT. The CDR3 has 12 amino acids. The CDR3 DNA follows: TGTGCCAGCAGTGAAGGGGATCAGCCCCGGCATTTT. It yields the protein CASSEGDQPRHF.

The genes are TRBV7-8 and TRBJ2-7; the D gene is possibly TRBD2 (6 bases). There are 14 residues in the CDR3. The germline CDR1 and CDR2 sequences are SGHVS and FQNEAQ. V lost 1 base and J lost 7, with 14 bases in between. The CDR3, as DNA: TGTGCCAGCAGCTTAGGGTCAGCGGGCAGGGAGCAGTACTTC. Protein sequence: CASSLGSAGREQYF.

This CDR3 reads CSARDPDRGPLSNYGYTF. CDR3 coding DNA: TGCAGTGCTAGAGATCCGGACAGGGGACCCCTTTCGAACTATGGCTACACCTTC. The chain links TRBV20-1 to TRBJ1-2; 9 bases align to TRBD1. Germline trimming cut 0 bases from V and 2 bases from J; bases unmatched to any gene: 13. Per the germline V gene, CDR1 is DFQATT and CDR2 is SNEGSKA (reference sequence). The CDR3 extends over 18 amino acids.

This clonotype was recorded many times. One end of the junction is discordant with germline, which a read error may explain. This chain uses TRBV7-7 with TRBJ2-5, with 10 bases lining up with TRBD2. This CDR3 is 17 amino acids long. Germline V CDR1 and CDR2: SSHAT, FNYEAQ (reference sequence). The DNA of the CDR3 is TGTGCTAGCAGCCTCAGGACTAGCGGAAGACTCTTGGAGACCCAGTACTTC. Its translation: CASSLRTSGRLLETQYF. Together with reference TRBV7-7 and TRBJ2-5, the CDR3 gives the full variable domain: GAGVSQSPRYKVTKRGQDVTLRCDPISSHATLYWYQQALGQGPEFLTYFNYEAQPDKSGLPSDRFSAERPEGSISTLTIQRTEQRDSAMYRCASSLRTSGRLLETQYFGPGTRLLVL.

In DNA form, the CDR3 reads TGCAGTGCAAAGACTAGCGGCGGCTACGAGCAGTACTTC. This encodes CSAKTSGGYEQYF. The V and J genes are TRBV20-1 and TRBJ2-7; 9 nucleotides align to TRBD2. In germline, CDR1 is DFQATT, CDR2 SNEGSKA (reference sequence). V gave up 6 bases and J gave up 3 bases; unmatched junction bases: 6. There are 13 residues in the CDR3.

In this sample, this clonotype turned up many times. The chain joins TRBV5-6 to TRBJ2-7; D unclear. The germline gives CDR1 SGHDT, CDR2 YYEEEE. This CDR3 is 14 amino acids long. V gave up 1 base and J gave up 2 bases, with 10 bases separating them. In DNA, the CDR3 is TGTGCCAGCAGCTTGCCGGAAGAAACCTACGAGCAGTACTTC. Protein product: CASSLPEETYEQYF. Full variable domain (remainder filled in from reference TRBV5-6 and TRBJ2-7): DAGVTQSPTHLIKTRGQQVTLRCSPKSGHDTVSWYQQALGQGPQFIFQYYEEEERQRGNFPDRFSGHQFPNYSSELNVNALLLGDSALYLCASSLPEETYEQYFGPGTRLTVT.

Ten or more counts support this clonotype. The chain has TRBV15 and TRBJ1-5; D not certain. CDR1 LNHNV and CDR2 YYDKDF come from the germline V gene (reference sequence). The CDR3 spans 18 residues. V lost 0 bases, J lost 0 bases, and 15 bases lay in between. The CDR3 loop reads CATSRDSAFVNSNQPQHF. The CDR3 DNA is TGTGCCACCAGCAGAGACTCCGCGTTTGTTAATAGCAATCAGCCCCAGCATTTT. The full variable domain, in which reference TRBV15 and TRBJ1-5 provide the parts outside the CDR3, is DAMVIQNPRYQVTQFGKPVTLSCSQTLNHNVMYWYQQKSSQAPKLLFHYYDKDFNNEADTPDNFQSRRPNTSFCFLDIRSPGLGDTAMYLCATSRDSAFVNSNQPQHFGDGTRLSIL.

Many counts were recorded for this clonotype. The chain has TRBV20-1 and TRBJ2-5; 11 bases are shared with TRBD2. V gave up 6 bases and J gave up 4 bases; unmatched junction bases: 10. There are 15 residues in the CDR3. CDR1 DFQATT and CDR2 SNEGSKA come from the germline V gene (reference sequence). The CDR3 protein is CSALRLAGLGETQYF. The CDR3 DNA is TGCAGTGCACTCAGACTAGCGGGATTAGGAGAGACCCAGTACTTC.

The chain is built from TRBV7-3 and TRBJ2-3, with D perhaps assigned TRBD1 or TRBD2 (5 bases each). There are 11 residues in the CDR3. Trimming removed 5 bases at V and 6 bases at J, with 6 bases between. Germline loops: CDR1 SGHTA, CDR2 FQGTGA. The CDR3 reads CASSRDDTQYF. The CDR3 DNA is TGTGCCAGCAGCCGGGACGATACGCAGTATTTT.

V and J are TRBV7-2 and TRBJ2-5; tentatively, D is TRBD2 (7 bases). This CDR3 has 14 amino acids. Germline CDR1 reads SGHTA; CDR2 reads FQGNSA. V shed 3 bases and J shed 4 bases, with 12 bases lying between them. The CDR3 region has the DNA TGTGCCAGCAGCTTTTCGGGGGGCTCAGAGACCCAGTACTTC. Protein sequence: CASSFSGGSETQYF.